This TCR beta chain stems from a study of cytomegalovirus exposure and HLA in healthy donors. Study conclusions and caveats: According to the study, around 150 TCR beta chains were cytomegalovirus-associated.

There are a few counts of this clone. What it binds is unknown. The data were produced by immunoSEQ multiplex PCR, yet TCRdb's version contains in-frame clones alone and is incomplete. The sample carries about 180,000 clones, 86% recorded once. J gave up 4 bases and V 1 base, and 9 bases lay outside the gene matches. The CDR3 is 16 amino acids. Germline V CDR1 and CDR2: SGHDT, YYEEEE. J is TRBJ2-7 and V is TRBV5-6, with 9 bases lining up with TRBD2. The receptor was derived from a man between 18 and 35 years old in good health and CMV-seropositive. Material for sequencing was PBMCs. CDR3: CASSLRGSGSSYEQYF. CDR3 sequence (DNA): TGTGCCAGCAGCTTGCGTGGTAGCGGGAGTTCGTACGAGCAGTACTTC.